What follows is one TCR beta chain and its context. This clonotype has a count of ten or more. Its binding antigen is unknown. No much larger clone exists at a distance of one base, and base qualities are not known. CDR1 and CDR2 are read off the germline V gene as SGHVS and FQNEAQ. From the cysteine through the phenylalanine, the CDR3 covers 15 amino acids. Left in the record is the CDR3 DNA by itself, 45 bases read in frame from the first base. Clipping removes 4 bases from V and 7 bases from J, with 7 as the unmatched junction base count. These data belong to a study of CD8+CD57+ T cells in acquired aplastic anemia (dated by TCRdb to the late 2010s). General notes on the study: On average, sorted CD4+ and CD8+ cells yielded around 3.5 ug of extracted DNA, with a range of roughly 0.17 to 30 ug. A CD8+CD57+ expansion meant a frequency higher than the mean frequency seen in healthy subjects.

What the research found in general, with its limitations: About 28 CD8+ CDR3 sequences were found in both patients and controls but appeared to be highly expressed in patients and within the immunodominant clones of the patients. CD8+ Simpson's diversity did not differ significantly between patients and healthy controls (P=0.060).

Flow cytometry had shown CD8+CD57+ cell expansion in the patients selected for sequencing. Every patient had a diagnosis of severe acquired aplastic anemia based on International Study of Aplastic Anemia and Agranulocytosis and Camitta criteria. No patient had received any therapy when blood was sampled. TCR repertoires of sorted CD4+ and CD8+ blood T cells from severe aplastic anemia patients and healthy subjects were deep-sequenced in the study. Patients were enrolled in the USA under clinicaltrials.gov protocols 00001620, 01623167, 00001397, 00071045, 00081523 and 00961064. Ficoll-Paque density gradient centrifugation was used to isolate peripheral blood mononuclear cells. Before DNA was extracted, CD4+ and CD8+ T cells were sorted using either FACS or magnetic beads. Genomic DNA served as template for TCR beta VDJ combination and CDR3 sequence profiling. An Illumina HiSeq 2000 was the platform used for TCR repertoire sequencing. Concerning the study's data processing: TRBV/TRBJ rearrangement plots, CDR3 size and DJ length profiles, and Simpson's diversity index were used to evaluate the repertoires. The immunodominant clone was defined as the most abundant DNA sequence in deep sequencing data. CDR3 amino acid sequences were screened for sharing across subjects and were compared with published repertoires and the VDJdb database. The public reads were run again by TCRdb, first through fastp at Q25 and then through MiXCR, and only productive beta chains were kept. For every CDR3 protein sequence, its rows merge into one entry that carries the most common genes and DNA. The V and J calls were not made by the authors but by TCRdb's processing. In all, the sample holds approximately 150,000 distinct CDR3 sequences, and 40% to 55% of those were seen once. The ten largest make up about 1% of the sample.

Here the chain combines TRBV7-8 and TRBJ2-2; TRBD2 lines up with 9 middle nucleotides. The sample comprised sorted CD4+, CD8+, or CD8+CD57+ T cells (not recorded which) from PBMCs. The receptor was isolated from a human donor with aplastic anemia. The CDR3 reads CASSSAGGYNGELFF. The nucleotide sequence reads as follows: TGTGCCAGCAGCTCGGCGGGGGGGTATAACGGGGAGCTGTTTTTT.